The entry below gives a single TCR beta chain sequence along with its context. Its antigen remains unidentified. From germline, CDR1 is SQVTM and CDR2 ANQGSEA. CDR3 length: 13 amino acids. The data derive from a study of CXCR3-negative and CXCR3-positive naive CD8 T cells. General observations from the study: PBMCs showed partially decreased CXCR3 expression after cryopreservation, and most assays used fresh PBMCs. Both of the naive subsets showed about the same high diversity, but memory CD8+ cells had much less. Naive cells with CXCR3 showed TRB CDR3s that were more hydrophobic than those in CXCR3-negative naive cells.

The study made its TRB cDNA libraries by 5' RACE, adding UMI labels. From its re-call of the 5' RACE reads, TCRdb lists each CDR3 protein once, without DNA. The sample has fewer than 80,000 distinct CDR3 sequences. The sequencing sample was made of naive CXCR3- CD8+ T cells from blood. Specified subset: CD45RO-CCR7+CD27+CD95- naive CD8+ T cells lacking CXCR3 (TNR3-). The TCR originated in a human donor in good health. Some clones in this sample may be carry-over from other donors' samples. V and J are TRBV29-1 and TRBJ2-7; as DNA is missing, the TRBD1 call by TCRdb cannot be tested. CDR3 loop: CSVSTGGSYEQYF.